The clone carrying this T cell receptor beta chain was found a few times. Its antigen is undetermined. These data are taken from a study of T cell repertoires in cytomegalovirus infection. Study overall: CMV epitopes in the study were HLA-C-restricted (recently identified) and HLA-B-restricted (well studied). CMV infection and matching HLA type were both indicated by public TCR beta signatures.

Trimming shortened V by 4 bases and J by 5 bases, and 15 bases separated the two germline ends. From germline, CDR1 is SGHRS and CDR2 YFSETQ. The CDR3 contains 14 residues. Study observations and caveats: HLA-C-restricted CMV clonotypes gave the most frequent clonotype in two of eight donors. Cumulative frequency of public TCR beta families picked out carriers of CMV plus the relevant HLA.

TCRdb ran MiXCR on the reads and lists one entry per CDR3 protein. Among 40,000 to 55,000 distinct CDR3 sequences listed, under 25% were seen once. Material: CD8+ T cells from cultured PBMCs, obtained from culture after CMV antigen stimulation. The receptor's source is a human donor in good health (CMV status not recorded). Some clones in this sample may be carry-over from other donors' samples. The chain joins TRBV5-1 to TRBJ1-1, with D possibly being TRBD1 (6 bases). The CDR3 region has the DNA TGCGCCAGCAGCCCCTCAGAGGGGGGTACTGAAGCTTTCTTT. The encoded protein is CASSPSEGGTEAFF.